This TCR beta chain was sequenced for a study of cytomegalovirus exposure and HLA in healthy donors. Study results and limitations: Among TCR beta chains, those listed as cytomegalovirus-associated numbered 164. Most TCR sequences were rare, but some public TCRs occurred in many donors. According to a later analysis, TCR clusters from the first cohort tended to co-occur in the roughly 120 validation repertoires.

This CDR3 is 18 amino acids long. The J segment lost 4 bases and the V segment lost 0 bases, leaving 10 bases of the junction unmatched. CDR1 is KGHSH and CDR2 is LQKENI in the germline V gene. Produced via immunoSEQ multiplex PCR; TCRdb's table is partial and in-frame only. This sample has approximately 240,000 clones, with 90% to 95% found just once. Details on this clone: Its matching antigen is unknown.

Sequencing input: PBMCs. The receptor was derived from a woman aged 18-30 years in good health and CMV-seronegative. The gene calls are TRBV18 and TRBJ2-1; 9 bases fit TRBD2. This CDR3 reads CASSPPDWAGGPYNEQFF. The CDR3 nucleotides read TGTGCCAGCTCACCACCCGATTGGGCGGGAGGGCCTTACAATGAGCAGTTCTTC.